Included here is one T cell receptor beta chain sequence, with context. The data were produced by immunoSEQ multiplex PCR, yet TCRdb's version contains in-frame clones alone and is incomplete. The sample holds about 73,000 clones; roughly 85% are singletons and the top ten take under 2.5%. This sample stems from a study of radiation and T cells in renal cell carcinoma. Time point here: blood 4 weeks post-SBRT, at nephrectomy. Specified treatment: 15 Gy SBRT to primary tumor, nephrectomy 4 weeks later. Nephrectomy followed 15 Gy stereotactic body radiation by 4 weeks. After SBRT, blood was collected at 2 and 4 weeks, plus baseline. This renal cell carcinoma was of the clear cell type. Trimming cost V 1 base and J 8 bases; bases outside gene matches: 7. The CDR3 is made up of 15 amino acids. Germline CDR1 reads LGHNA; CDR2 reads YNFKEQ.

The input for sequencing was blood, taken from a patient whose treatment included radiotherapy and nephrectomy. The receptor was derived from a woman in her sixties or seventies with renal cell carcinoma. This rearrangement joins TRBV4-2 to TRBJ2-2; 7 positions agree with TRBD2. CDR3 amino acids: CASSQGSGIKGELFF. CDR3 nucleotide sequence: TGTGCCAGCAGCCAAGGGAGCGGGATAAAAGGGGAGCTGTTTTTT.